This record concerns one T cell receptor (beta chain) sequence. This entry belongs to a study of CDR3 diversity in severe acne. The CDR3 consists of 17 residues. The germline V gene has CDR1 SGHRS and CDR2 YFSETQ. V lost 7 bases and J lost 0; bases outside the gene matches: 10. TCRdb re-called the PCR reads through MiXCR, storing one row per CDR3 protein. The sample shows approximately 97,000 distinct CDR3 sequences, around 53% of them seen only once. This clonotype originated in a male donor with acne. The chain is built from TRBV5-1 and TRBJ2-6; 7 positions match TRBD1. Sample: blood. The CDR3 sequence is CASGPQGTFSGANVLTF. CDR3 coding DNA: TGCGCCAGCGGCCCACAGGGGACCTTCTCTGGGGCCAACGTCCTGACTTTC.